The next 18 T cell receptor beta chains were all read from a single sample in a study of OX40 agonist ivuxolimab in advanced cancers. The library was generated by the immunoSEQ multiplex PCR assay. In its TCRdb copy, this immuneACCESS table keeps in-frame sequences only and misses some clones. Where compared with another copy, unresolved V genes explain less than half of these, and the others have no known cause. This sample is represented by over 75,000 clones; 92% of them were singletons. The ten largest clones add up to approximately 1.2% of the sample. Sequencing used CD4+ or CD8+ T cells sorted from blood, obtained in a trial of the OX40 agonist ivuxolimab. The source of these receptors is an adult with an advanced solid tumor such as melanoma, head and neck, liver or kidney cancer.

The J gene is TRBJ2-6, the V gene TRBV5-1; D uncertain. The CDR3 has 15 residues. Trimming took 1 base from V and 0 from J, leaving 5 bases between them. Germline lookup yields CDR1 SGHRS and CDR2 YFSETQ. For the CDR3, the DNA is TGCGCCAGCAGCTTGTGGACCTCTGGGGCCAACGTCCTGACTTTC. Its protein product is CASSLWTSGANVLTF.

The V and J genes are TRBV28 and TRBJ1-2; D remains ambiguous. CDR3 length: 14 residues. The ends were cut back, 2 bases at V and 4 bases at J, with 11 bases in the middle. Germline CDR1 is MDHEN and CDR2 is SYDVKM. CDR3 in amino acids: CASSLLGLGYGYTF. DNA of the CDR3: TGTGCCAGCAGTTTACTGGGTTTAGGCTATGGCTACACCTTC.

The chain employs TRBV6-6 and TRBJ1-3; TRBD1 is a possible D gene (6 bases). V was pared by 6 bases and J by 0 bases, with 12 bases between. The CDR3 loop spans 15 amino acids. CDR1 and CDR2 (germline): MNHNY, SVGAGI (reference sequence). CDR3 bases: TGTGCCAGCAGCTTACGAGGGGGCTCTGGAAACACCATATATTTT. Translation: CASSLRGGSGNTIYF.

V is TRBV6-5 and J is TRBJ2-7, with 9 bases matching TRBD1. The germline CDR1 and CDR2 sequences are MNHEY and SVGAGI. J gave up 5 bases and V 2 bases, and 10 bases lay outside the gene matches. The CDR3 is 16 amino acids. The CDR3 spells CASSYTNYRTGDEQYF. The CDR3 DNA reads TGTGCCAGCAGTTACACCAACTATAGGACAGGGGACGAGCAGTACTTC.

The rearrangement links TRBV4-1 to TRBJ1-2, with D hard to call. The germline V gene has CDR1 MGHRA and CDR2 YSYEKL. CDR3 size: 15 residues. V lost 4 bases, J lost 0 bases, and 12 bases lay in between. CDR3 sequence: CASSPTVPANYGYTF. Written as DNA, the CDR3 is TGCGCCAGCAGCCCCACAGTCCCAGCTAACTATGGCTACACCTTC.

The chain joins TRBV5-4 to TRBJ2-5, with D possibly matching TRBD1 (6 bases). V was trimmed by 4 bases and J by 5 bases, leaving 18 bases between them. The V gene's germline CDR1 is SGHNT and CDR2 YYREEE (reference sequence). This CDR3 region has 15 residues. The CDR3 loop is CASSTSTGLVETQYF. Written as DNA, the CDR3 is TGTGCCAGCAGCACAAGCACAGGGTTAGTTGAGACCCAGTACTTC.

In DNA form, the CDR3 reads TGCGCCAGCAGCCCGAGGGGCTCTGGAAACACCATATATTTT. Protein product: CASSPRGSGNTIYF. The J gene is TRBJ1-3, the V gene TRBV4-1; perhaps TRBD1 as D (5 bases). The CDR3 consists of 14 residues. The V gene's germline CDR1 is MGHRA and CDR2 YSYEKL. V lost 4 bases to trimming and J lost 0 bases, with 7 bases between them.

The chain combines TRBV28 with TRBJ1-2; D is ambiguous. Trimming took 1 base from V and 7 from J, leaving 22 bases between them. Germline V gene sequence: CDR1 MDHEN, CDR2 SYDVKM. The CDR3 is made up of 17 amino acids. The CDR3 DNA follows: TGTGCCAGCAGTTTATCTTATCTGTATCGGGGAAGATCTGGCTACACCTTC. Translation: CASSLSYLYRGRSGYTF.

The chain has TRBV6-4 and TRBJ1-2; D is uncertain. There are 12 residues in the CDR3. Trimming removed 5 bases from V and 8 bases from J, with 12 bases in between. Germline V gives CDR1 MRHNA, CDR2 SNTAGT. The chain's CDR3 is CASSSQTGGYTF. The CDR3 DNA reads as TGTGCCAGCAGTTCCCAGACGGGCGGCTACACCTTC.

This chain joins TRBV7-8 and TRBJ2-5; the D gene is possibly TRBD1 (6 bases). Germline values: CDR1 SGHVS, CDR2 FQNEAQ. Trimming shortened V by 8 bases and J by 1 base, and 14 bases separated the two germline ends. The CDR3 is 14 residues long. CDR3 sequence: CASRAGQFQETQYF. CDR3 sequence (DNA): TGTGCCAGCCGAGCCGGACAGTTCCAAGAGACCCAGTACTTC.

On this clone: This CDR3 is also generated by other DNA sequences in the sample. The V call is TRBV18, the J call TRBJ2-7; 8 nucleotides line up with TRBD2. Germline values: CDR1 KGHSH, CDR2 LQKENI. This CDR3 contains 15 residues. Germline trimming cut 0 bases from V and 4 bases from J; bases unmatched to any gene: 5. In DNA, the CDR3 is TGTGCCAGCTCACCACCCGCGGGAGGCTCGTACGAGCAGTACTTC. It encodes CASSPPAGGSYEQYF.

The chain has TRBV18 and TRBJ2-5; D is perhaps TRBD1 or TRBD2 (5 bases each). The DNA end is more similar to TRBJ2-7, so the J call may be wrong. Germline-derived CDR1 and CDR2 are KGHSH and LQKENI. The CDR3 is 13 amino acids. CDR3 nucleotide sequence: TGTGCCAGCTCACGTTTGGGGGACTACGAGCAGTACTTC. Translation gives CASSRLGDYEQYF.

A remark on this clone: Within the sample, other DNA sequences also encode this same CDR3. The chain combines TRBV5-1 with TRBJ2-1; D ambiguous. V dropped 0 bases and J dropped 4 bases, with 5 bases sitting between them. From germline, CDR1 is SGHRS and CDR2 YFSETQ. The CDR3 consists of 13 residues. CDR3 sequence: CASSLAIYNEQFF. CDR3 DNA: TGCGCCAGCAGCTTGGCCATATACAATGAGCAGTTCTTC. Based on the CDR3 plus reference TRBV5-1 and TRBJ2-1, the full variable domain is KAGVTQTPRYLIKTRGQQVTLSCSPISGHRSVSWYQQTPGQGLQFLFEYFSETQRNKGNFPGRFSGRQFSNSRSEMNVSTLELGDSALYLCASSLAIYNEQFFGPGTRLTVL.

The rearrangement uses TRBV10-3 and TRBJ2-4, with 12 positions matching TRBD1. The germline V gene encodes CDR1 ENHRY and CDR2 SYGVKD. The CDR3 covers 16 residues. V was pared by 4 bases and J by 1 base, with 2 bases of the junction left unmatched. The CDR3 nucleotides read TGTGCCATCAGTGGGGGACAGGGGGCGGCCAAAAACATTCAGTACTTC. Its protein is CAISGGQGAAKNIQYF.

The V call is TRBV7-9, the J call TRBJ2-7, with D hard to call. The CDR3 has 12 amino acids. The V and J ends lost 4 bases and 12 bases respectively, with 16 bases between them. Germline CDR1 and CDR2: SEHNR and FQNEAQ (reference sequence). CDR3 sequence reads: CASSSSGPEPYF. For the CDR3, the DNA is TGTGCCAGCAGCTCGTCAGGCCCTGAACCGTACTTC.

V gene TRBV11-2 combines with J gene TRBJ2-5, with no clear D. CDR1 is SGHAT and CDR2 is FQNNGV in the germline V gene. The CDR3 length is 12 residues. V lost 0 bases to trimming and J lost 7 bases, with 6 bases between them. The DNA for the CDR3 is TGTGCCAGCAGCTTAGATGTGGGGACCCAGTACTTC. This sequence encodes CASSLDVGTQYF.

The chain is built from TRBV28 and TRBJ2-7, with 8 bases identical to TRBD1. V lost 6 bases, J lost 2 bases, and 3 bases stayed unmatched. Germline CDR1 and CDR2: MDHEN and SYDVKM. The CDR3 totals 13 residues. CDR3 coding DNA: TGTGCCAGCAGGACAGGGGCCGCCTACGAGCAGTACTTC. Protein sequence: CASRTGAAYEQYF.

The count of this clone is one. The V and J genes are TRBV7-6 and TRBJ2-3; TRBD2 aligns across 9 bases. The germline gives CDR1 SGHVS, CDR2 FNYEAQ. V lost 3 bases to trimming and J lost 1 base; unmatched junction nucleotides: 8. The CDR3 is 17 amino acids. The chain's CDR3 is CASSLAAGGIGTDTQYF. The CDR3, as DNA: TGTGCCAGCAGCTTGGCAGCGGGGGGCATAGGCACAGATACGCAGTATTTT.